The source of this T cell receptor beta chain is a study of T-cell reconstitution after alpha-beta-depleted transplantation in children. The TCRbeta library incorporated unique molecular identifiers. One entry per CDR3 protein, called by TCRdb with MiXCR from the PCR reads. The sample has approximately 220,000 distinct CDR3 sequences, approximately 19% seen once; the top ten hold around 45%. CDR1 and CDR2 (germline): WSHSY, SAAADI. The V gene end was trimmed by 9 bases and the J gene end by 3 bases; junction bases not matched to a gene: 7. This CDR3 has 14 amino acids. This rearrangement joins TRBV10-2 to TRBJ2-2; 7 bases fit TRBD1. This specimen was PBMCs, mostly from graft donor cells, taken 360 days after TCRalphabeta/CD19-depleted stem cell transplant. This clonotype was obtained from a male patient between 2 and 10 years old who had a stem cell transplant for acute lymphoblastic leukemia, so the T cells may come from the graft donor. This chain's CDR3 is CASTGARDTGELFF. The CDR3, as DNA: TGCGCCAGTACAGGGGCCCGAGACACCGGGGAGCTGTTTTTT.